The clone carrying this TCR beta chain was seen a single time. Through a sample-barcoded 5' primer and a J-beta primer mix, a second PCR was run for roughly 6 to 12 cycles. TCRdb recomputed calls from the 5' RACE reads with MiXCR, one row per CDR3 protein. The data show 1.5 million to 2 million distinct CDR3 sequences, with 34% seen just once and roughly 12% held by the top ten. The data belong to a study of blood T cells in healthy people across ages. Trimming took off 6 bases at V and 7 bases at J, with 13 bases between the two ends. The CDR3 contains 12 residues. CDR1 SGHKS and CDR2 YYEKEE come from the germline V gene (reference sequence).

Sequenced input: blood. The rearrangement uses TRBV5-5 and TRBJ1-2; tentatively, D is TRBD1 (6 bases). This TCR came from a woman aged 30 to 39 in good health. In DNA, the CDR3 is TGTGCCAGCACCGCGGTCAGGGGTGGCTACACCTTC. The encoded protein is CASTAVRGGYTF.